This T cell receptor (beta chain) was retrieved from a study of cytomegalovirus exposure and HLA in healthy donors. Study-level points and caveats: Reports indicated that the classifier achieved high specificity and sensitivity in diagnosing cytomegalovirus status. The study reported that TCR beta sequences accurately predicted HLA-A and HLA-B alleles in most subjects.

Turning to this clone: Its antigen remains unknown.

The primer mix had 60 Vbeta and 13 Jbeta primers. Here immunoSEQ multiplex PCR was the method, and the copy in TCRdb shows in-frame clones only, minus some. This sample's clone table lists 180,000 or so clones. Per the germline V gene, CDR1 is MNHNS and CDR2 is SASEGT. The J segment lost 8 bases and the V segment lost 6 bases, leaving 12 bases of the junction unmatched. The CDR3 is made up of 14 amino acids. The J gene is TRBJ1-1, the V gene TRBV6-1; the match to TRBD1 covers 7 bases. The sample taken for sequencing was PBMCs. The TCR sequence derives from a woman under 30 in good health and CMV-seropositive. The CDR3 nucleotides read TGTGCCAGCAGGGAGACAGGGAATAGGTTCGAAGCTTTCTTT. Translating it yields CASRETGNRFEAFF.